The present TCR beta chain was sequenced within a study of read filtering for tumor transcriptome and immune sequencing (TCRdb year 2020). In terms of the full investigation: Of the patients in the cohort, more than 16 were male and over 11 were female, and their mean age was about 68 years, with a range of about 47 to 85. Under revised international staging, about eight patients fell into R-ISS I, 15 or so into R-ISS II and over five into R-ISS III. As a main aim, a read-filtering strategy for immune repertoire data was addressed, with the specific question being whether clonotypes supported by a single read should be removed. Per sample, about 4 to 11 million TCR-region mapped reads were obtained with IR-seq, compared with only 85 to 1273 with RNA-seq. Using the same bone marrow samples, the study ran both targeted immune repertoire sequencing and bulk whole-transcriptome sequencing and then compared the TCR repertoires from each method. Whole-transcriptome libraries were prepared with the TruSeq RNA Access Library Prep Kit after DNase treatment. Paper-wide results and their limitations: Compared with RNA-seq, IR-seq captured clonotypes at much higher depth and more reliably, and a smaller IR-seq throughput was enough to identify most shared clonotypes. Removing single-read clonotypes increased the correlation between IR-seq and RNA-seq shared clonotype proportions. The sorted CD138-negative fraction was composed of a mixed bone marrow immune population rather than of purified T cells. Single-read clonotypes made up about 81.9% of clonotypes but roughly 3.5% of total reads in IR-seq, and approximately 73% of clonotypes and 40% to 45% of reads in RNA-seq.

TCR libraries were constructed from about 400 ng RNA using the Immunoverse kit, and molecular barcoded adaptors covering alpha/delta and beta/gamma chains were employed. TCR library preparation used the same RNA that was used for transcriptome sequencing. Sequencing of the TCR libraries was done on an Illumina HiSeq 4000 with 2 x 150 cycles. On the study's bioinformatics: With MiXCR, TCR reads were aligned to human V, D, J and C references and assembled into CDR3 clonotypes, with quality filtering and error correction included. Clonotype counts and gene usage diversity were analyzed with the tcR package in R. For inspection of raw mapping reads, RNA-seq reads were mapped by STAR aligner version 2.5.3a onto GRCh37 of the human genome. To test the effect of sequencing depth on detected clonotypes, IR-seq fastq files were randomly downsampled using Seqtk 1.3. TCRdb applied fastp at Q25 and MiXCR to the public reads, then kept only in-frame beta chains. Rows matching on CDR3 protein sequence are summarized as one entry with the most common DNA and genes. TCRdb, rather than the study authors, made the V and J calls. Here the sample has about 62,000 distinct CDR3 sequences; around a fifth occur a single time. The ten largest clones represent under 13% of the sample.

In this sample, this clonotype turned up many times. Its antigen is currently not known. Within one base of it there is no much larger clone, and no base qualities were kept. Each patient had bone marrow sampled at the time of active disease. Isolation of bone marrow mononuclear cells was performed by Ficoll-Hypaque density gradient centrifugation. Myeloma plasma cells were removed and CD138-negative cells were collected by negative selection after labeling with CD138 magnetic microbeads on a MACS separator. Flow cytometry on an Attune NxT with CD138 antibodies was used to check the purity of the isolated cells. Total RNA was extracted using TRIzol reagent and was quantified on a NanoDrop spectrophotometer. Paired RNA-seq and IR-seq were performed on the CD138-negative bone marrow sample of each patient. Trimming removed 4 bases from V and 0 bases from J; the gene matches leave 3 bases unexplained. The CDR3 runs 14 amino acids, cysteine and phenylalanine included. Only the CDR3 part of the read is kept: 42 bases, read in frame from the first base. In the germline V gene, CDR1 corresponds to SGHRS and CDR2 to YFSETQ.

The sequence came from a donor at least 40 years old with multiple myeloma. The sequenced sample was a population of CD138-negative cells sorted from bone marrow. What this sample's cell subset or site label stands for: bone marrow mononuclear cells depleted of CD138+ plasma/myeloma cells by negative magnetic selection. This sequence uses TRBV5-1 and TRBJ2-7; 8 junctional bases match TRBD2. The nucleotides read TGCGCCAGCAGCGAGCGGGGGAGCTCCTACGAGCAGTACTTC. This sequence encodes CASSERGSSYEQYF.